This TCR beta chain was observed in a study of technical replicates of blood from several donors. Profiling relied on immunoSEQ multiplex PCR, and the TCRdb table lists in-frame clones only, not all of them. The sample includes some 80,000 clones, around 94% seen only once; the top ten take 0.38%. J lost 6 bases, V lost 3 bases, and 14 bases had no gene match. This CDR3 comprises 16 residues. The germline gives CDR1 SGHNT, CDR2 YYREEE (reference sequence). Sequenced sample: T cells isolated from PBMCs. The chain links TRBV5-4 to TRBJ1-2, with TRBD1 matching over 7 bases. The source of this sequence is a human donor in good health. CDR3 in amino acids: CASSSPSATGRDGYTF. The CDR3 DNA sequence: TGTGCCAGCAGCTCTCCTAGTGCGACAGGGAGAGATGGCTACACCTTC.